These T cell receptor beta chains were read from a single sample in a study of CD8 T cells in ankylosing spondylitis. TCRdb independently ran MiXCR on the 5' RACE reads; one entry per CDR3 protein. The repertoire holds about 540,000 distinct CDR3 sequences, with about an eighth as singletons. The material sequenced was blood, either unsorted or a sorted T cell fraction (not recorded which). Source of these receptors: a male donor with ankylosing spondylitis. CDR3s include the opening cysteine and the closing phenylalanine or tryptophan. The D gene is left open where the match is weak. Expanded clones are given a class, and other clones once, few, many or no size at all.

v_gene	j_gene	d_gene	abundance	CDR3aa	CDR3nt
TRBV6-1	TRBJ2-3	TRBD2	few	CASNKAGGWADTQYF	TGTGCCAGCAACAAAGCGGGAGGGTGGGCAGATACGCAGTATTTT
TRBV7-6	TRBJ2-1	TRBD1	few	CASSKRQMRGRDNEQFF	TGTGCCAGCAGTAAACGGCAAATGAGGGGGCGAGACAATGAGCAGTTCTTC
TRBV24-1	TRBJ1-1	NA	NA	CATSDSNTEAFF	TGTGCCACCAGTGACTCGAACACTGAAGCTTTCTTT
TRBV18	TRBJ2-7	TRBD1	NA	CASSPQARGQEQYF	TGTGCCAGCTCACCACAAGCCAGGGGGCAGGAGCAGTACTTC
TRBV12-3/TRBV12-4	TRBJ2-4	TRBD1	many	CASSLTGAGPIQYF	TGTGCCAGCAGCCTCACAGGGGCTGGCCCCATTCAGTACTTC
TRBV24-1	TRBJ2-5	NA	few	CATSDPDGKETQYF	TGTGCCACCAGTGATCCGGACGGGAAAGAGACCCAGTACTTC
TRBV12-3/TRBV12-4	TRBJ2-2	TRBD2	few	CASSPLAGEPGELFF	TGTGCCAGCAGCCCGCTAGCGGGAGAGCCCGGGGAGCTGTTTTTT
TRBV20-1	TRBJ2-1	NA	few	CSRQGGTHSNEQFF	TGCAGTCGACAAGGAGGGACCCATTCCAATGAGCAGTTCTTC
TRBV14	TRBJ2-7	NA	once	CASSQVPSAGFSEQYF	TGTGCCAGCAGCCAAGTACCCTCCGCAGGGTTTAGCGAGCAGTACTTC
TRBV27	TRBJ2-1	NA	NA	CASSLTHAMGQFF	TGTGCCAGCAGTTTAACCCATGCAATGGGGCAGTTCTTC
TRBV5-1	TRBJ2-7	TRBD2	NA	CASSLTSGSYEQHF	TGCGCCAGCAGCTTGACTAGCGGCTCCTACGAGCAGCACTTC
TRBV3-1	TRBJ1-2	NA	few	CATLGPDGYTF	TGTGCCACCTTGGGACCGGATGGCTACACCTTC
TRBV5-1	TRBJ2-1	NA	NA	CASSLDIERSYNEQFF	TGCGCCAGCAGCTTGGATATTGAGCGGAGTTACAATGAGCAGTTCTTC
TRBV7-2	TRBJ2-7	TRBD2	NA	CASSLAHRTSGRGEQYF	TGTGCCAGCAGCTTAGCCCACCGGACTAGCGGGAGGGGCGAGCAGTACTTC
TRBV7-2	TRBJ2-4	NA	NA	CASSLTFQSPAKNIQYF	TGTGCCAGCAGCTTGACGTTTCAGAGCCCAGCCAAAAACATTCAGTACTTC
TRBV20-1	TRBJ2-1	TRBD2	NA	CSARTGLADRDEQFF	TGCAGTGCTAGAACAGGACTAGCGGATCGCGATGAGCAGTTCTTC
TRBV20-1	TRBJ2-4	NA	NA	CSARGLAWDIQYF	TGCAGTGCTAGAGGGCTAGCGTGGGACATTCAGTACTTC
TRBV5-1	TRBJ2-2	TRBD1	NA	CASSGQGANTGELFF	TGCGCCAGCAGTGGACAGGGGGCGAACACCGGGGAGCTGTTTTTT
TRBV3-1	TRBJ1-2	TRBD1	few	CASSLQGAQDYGYTF	TGTGCCAGCAGCCTACAGGGGGCGCAGGACTATGGCTACACCTTC
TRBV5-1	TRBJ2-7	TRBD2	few	CASSWAASGPYEQYF	TGCGCCAGCAGCTGGGCCGCTAGCGGACCCTACGAGCAGTACTTC
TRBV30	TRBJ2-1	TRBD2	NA	CAWTRLAANNEQFF	TGTGCCTGGACCCGACTAGCGGCGAACAATGAGCAGTTCTTC
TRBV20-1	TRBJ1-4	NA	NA	CSANPAGEKLFF	TGCAGTGCCAACCCCGCGGGGGAAAAACTGTTTTTT
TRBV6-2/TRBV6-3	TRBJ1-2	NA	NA	CASSYSASYTF	TGTGCCAGCAGTTATTCGGCTAGCTACACCTTC
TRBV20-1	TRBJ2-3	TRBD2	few	CSTQGGTSSDLSTDTQYF	TGCAGTACCCAGGGGGGGACTAGCTCCGACTTGAGCACAGATACGCAGTATTTT
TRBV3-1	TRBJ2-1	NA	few	CASTSPSGGLNEQFF	TGTGCCAGCACTTCCCCGTCAGGAGGGTTGAATGAGCAGTTCTTC
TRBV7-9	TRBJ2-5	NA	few	CASSSTFGETQYF	TGTGCCAGCAGCTCCACTTTCGGGGAGACCCAGTACTTC
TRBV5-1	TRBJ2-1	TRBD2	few	CASSLVLAGDLNEQFF	TGCGCCAGCAGCTTGGTACTAGCGGGTGATTTGAATGAGCAGTTCTTC
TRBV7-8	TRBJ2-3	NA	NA	CASSLVRTAEWDTQYF	TGTGCCAGCAGCTTAGTCAGGACAGCGGAATGGGATACGCAGTATTTT
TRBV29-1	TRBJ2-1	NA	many	CSVTGSYNEQFF	TGCAGCGTCACCGGATCCTACAATGAGCAGTTCTTC
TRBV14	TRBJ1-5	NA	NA	CASSPVWCSNQPQHF	TGTGCCAGCAGCCCGGTCTGGTGTAGCAATCAGCCCCAGCATTTT
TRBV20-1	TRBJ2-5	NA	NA	CSARDGRQSQETQYF	TGCAGTGCTAGAGATGGTAGACAGAGCCAAGAGACCCAGTACTTC
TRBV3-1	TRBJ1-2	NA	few	CASSQDTGYGYTF	TGTGCCAGCAGCCAAGATACAGGTTATGGCTACACCTTC
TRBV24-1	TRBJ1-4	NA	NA	CATSETGRPNEKLFF	TGTGCCACCAGTGAAACAGGGCGACCTAATGAAAAACTGTTTTTT
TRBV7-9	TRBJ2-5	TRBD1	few	CASSRIQGARETQYF	TGTGCCAGCAGCAGAATCCAGGGGGCCCGCGAGACCCAGTACTTC
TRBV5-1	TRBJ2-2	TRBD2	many	CASSPLTSGSTGELFF	TGCGCCAGCAGCCCCCTGACTAGCGGGAGTACCGGGGAGCTGTTTTTT
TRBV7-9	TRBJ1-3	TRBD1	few	CASSLDRTSGNTIYF	TGTGCCAGCAGCTTGGACAGGACCTCCGGAAACACCATATATTTT
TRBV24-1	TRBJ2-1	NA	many	CATSDLGGSYNEQFF	TGTGCCACCAGTGATTTGGGCGGGTCCTACAATGAGCAGTTCTTC
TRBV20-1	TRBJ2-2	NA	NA	CSASRAPNGELFF	TGCAGTGCTAGTCGTGCTCCGAACGGGGAGCTGTTTTTT
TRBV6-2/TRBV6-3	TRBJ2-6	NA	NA	CASSPRGRGANVLTF	TGTGCCAGCAGTCCCCGGGGCCGGGGGGCCAACGTCCTGACTTTC
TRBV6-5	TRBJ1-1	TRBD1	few	CASRGQAPQAFF	TGTGCCAGCAGGGGACAGGCCCCTCAGGCTTTCTTT
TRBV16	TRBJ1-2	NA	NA	CASSQSLGGARTF	TGTGCCAGCAGCCAATCCCTCGGGGGGGCGCGCACCTTC
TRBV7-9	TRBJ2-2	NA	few	CASSLTYGTNTGELFF	TGTGCCAGCAGCTTAACATACGGAACGAACACCGGGGAGCTGTTTTTT
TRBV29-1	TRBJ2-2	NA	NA	CSVVKGNTGELFF	TGCAGCGTTGTTAAGGGAAACACCGGGGAGCTGTTTTTT